The next 10 T cell receptor beta chains were all read from a single sample in a study of metastatic and nonmetastatic thyroid tumors. No patient had received any treatment before thyroid surgery. TCRdb re-called clones via MiXCR from the PCR reads. The profile shows 33,000 or so clones, around 20% of them singletons. The sequenced sample was blood. These receptors were obtained from a female donor with papillary thyroid cancer or a benign thyroid nodule (not recorded which). Some clones in this sample may be carry-over from other donors' samples.

This clone was counted ten times or more. The V gene is TRBV2, the J gene TRBJ2-1; 9 bases fit TRBD2. The germline V gene has CDR1 SNHLY and CDR2 FYNNEI. V dropped 5 bases and J dropped 0; count of bases not matched to a gene: 2. The CDR3 is 15 residues long. The CDR3 DNA is TGTGCCAGCAGTTCAGCGGGGGGCTCCTACAATGAGCAGTTCTTC. Residues: CASSSAGGSYNEQFF.

This clone has only a few counts. The chain carries TRBV28 and TRBJ1-5; 7 bases are a match to TRBD1. CDR3 length equals 16 residues. The ends lost 5 bases at V and 0 bases at J; junction bases unmatched: 7. Germline lookup yields CDR1 MDHEN and CDR2 SYDVKM. CDR3: CASSLRQGNSNQPQHF. The CDR3 nucleotides are TGTGCCAGCAGTCTACGACAGGGCAATAGCAATCAGCCCCAGCATTTT.

This clone was counted many times. This chain uses TRBV19 with TRBJ2-1; D possibly corresponds to TRBD1 (6 bases). In germline, CDR1 is LNHDA, CDR2 SQIVND (reference sequence). Trimming took off 2 bases at V and 0 bases at J, with 11 bases between the two ends. CDR3 size: 16 residues. The CDR3 spells CASSINQGSSYNEQFF. In DNA, the CDR3 is TGTGCCAGTAGTATAAATCAGGGGAGCTCCTACAATGAGCAGTTCTTC.

In this sample, this clone is medium-sized. V and J are TRBV4-2 and TRBJ1-4; D is unclear. V dropped 6 bases and J dropped 10 bases, with 12 bases sitting between them. Germline V CDR1 and CDR2: LGHNA, YNFKEQ. The CDR3 runs to 12 residues. The CDR3 nucleotides read TGTGCCAGCAGGCAGTATGAGGGAAAACTGTTTTTT. Translation: CASRQYEGKLFF.

This sequence joins TRBV7-2 and TRBJ1-2, with TRBD1 matching 9 bases. The germline CDR1 and CDR2 sequences are SGHTA and FQGNSA. The CDR3 is 15 residues long. V lost 7 bases to trimming and J lost 5 bases; unmatched junction nucleotides: 11. DNA for the CDR3: TGTGCCAGCACCAGCATGGGACAGGGAGTTTATGGCTACACCTTC. Protein sequence: CASTSMGQGVYGYTF.

This clone has at least ten counts. Distinct nucleotide sequences in the sample also encode this CDR3. The CDR3 loop is CASSTTGTGNEQYF. CDR3 sequence (DNA): TGTGCCAGCAGCACCACCGGGACAGGGAACGAGCAGTACTTC. The chain links TRBV7-2 to TRBJ2-7; TRBD1 matches at 9 bases. The CDR3 totals 14 residues. The V and J ends lost 5 bases and 5 bases, in that order; junction bases with no gene match: 7. Germline V gene data show CDR1 as SGHTA and CDR2 as FQGNSA.

The chain recombines TRBV5-4 with TRBJ2-5, with D uncertain. Germline V gene lookup returns CDR1 SGHNT and CDR2 YYREEE (reference sequence). The CDR3 runs 13 residues. The V end lost 7 bases, the J end lost 6 bases, and 16 bases lay between the germline ends. Here the CDR3 DNA reads TGTGCCAGCTCCTCGGCCCAACAAAAGACCCAGTACTTC. Translated: CASSSAQQKTQYF.

Within the sample, this clone is medium-sized. The gene calls are TRBV7-2 and TRBJ2-7; D remains ambiguous. V shed 6 bases and J shed 2 bases, with 8 bases lying between them. This CDR3 has 12 residues. Germline loops: CDR1 SGHTA, CDR2 FQGNSA. The CDR3 bases are TGTGCCAGCAGACAAGATACCTACGAGCAGTACTTC. Residues: CASRQDTYEQYF.

To note about this clone: This may be a read error, as it is one base from a much larger clone. The chain has TRBV15 and TRBJ1-1; 8 nucleotides agree with TRBD1. Germline values: CDR1 LNHNV, CDR2 YYDKDF (reference sequence). This CDR3 is built from 15 residues. CDR3 sequence reads: CATSRDRGPVPEASF. The CDR3 coding sequence is TGTGCCACCAGCAGAGACAGGGGGCCGGTGCCTGAAGCTTCCTTT.

Ten or more counts support this clone. The chain combines TRBV7-2 with TRBJ1-2, with D perhaps TRBD1 (5 bases). Germline-derived CDR1 and CDR2 are SGHTA and FQGNSA. The CDR3 sequence is 12 residues long. V lost 5 bases and J 7 bases, leaving 11 bases between the germline ends. CDR3 residues: CASSARESGYTF. The CDR3 nucleotides read TGTGCCAGCAGCGCCAGGGAATCTGGCTACACCTTC.